This T cell receptor (beta chain) appears in the sequencing data of a study of blood T cell repertoires in COVID-19. On the study more broadly: Specimens from acute and convalescent COVID-19 originated in the United States, Italy and Spain. PBMCs, B-cell-depleted T cells, or T cells were the source of the cDNA or gDNA that made up the material.

This clone was recorded a few times. The CDR3 has 13 amino acids. The J segment lost 2 bases and the V segment lost 5 bases, leaving 5 bases of the junction unmatched. Germline CDR1 and CDR2: GTSNPN and SVGIG (reference sequence). Enrolment of Seattle patients took place during active infection, and they were followed longitudinally. As processed by the authors: Scientists estimated how many nucleated cells there were by amplifying reference gene primers. The data were produced by immunoSEQ multiplex PCR, yet TCRdb's version contains in-frame clones alone and is incomplete. D and trimming were read from the DNA, whereas the V and J calls and clone size are those reported in that table. The sample contains 300,000 to 400,000 clones, 70% to 90% of which appear only once.

The J gene is TRBJ2-7, the V gene TRBV30; TRBD1 matches 8 bases. The sample consisted of peripheral blood. The sequence was obtained from a woman aged 55 to 70 with COVID-19, enrolled during active disease. CDR3 in DNA: TGTGCCTGGGACAGGGGTCGGACCTACGAGCAGTACTTC. This sequence encodes CAWDRGRTYEQYF.